This TCR beta chain is drawn from a study of blood T cell repertoires in COVID-19. Background on the study: Samples representing acute and convalescent COVID-19 were sourced from the United States, Italy and Spain.

Trimming took 4 bases from V and 3 from J, leaving 14 bases between them. CDR3 size: 14 residues. The germline V gene has CDR1 SGHRS and CDR2 YFSETQ. Methods used by the authors: Estimated nucleated cell counts came from reference gene primer amplification. The assay was immunoSEQ multiplex PCR, and TCRdb's table has in-frame clones only and misses some. The V and J calls and the clone size are those of that table, but D and trimming were determined from the DNA. The sample contains 150,000 to 200,000 clones, about 89% of which appear only once. Sequenced sample: peripheral blood. This chain joins TRBV5-1 and TRBJ2-7; TRBD2 is a possible D gene (5 bases). The sequence came from a man between 18 and 35 years old who had recovered from COVID-19. DNA of the CDR3: TGCGCCAGCAGCCCCCGGGAACCCCTCTACGAGCAGTACTTC. Translated, it gives CASSPREPLYEQYF. Full variable domain (outside the CDR3, taken from reference TRBV5-1 and TRBJ2-7): KAGVTQTPRYLIKTRGQQVTLSCSPISGHRSVSWYQQTPGQGLQFLFEYFSETQRNKGNFPGRFSGRQFSNSRSEMNVSTLELGDSALYLCASSPREPLYEQYFGPGTRLTVT.